Listed below are T cell receptor beta chains from one sample, sequenced in a study of PD-1 blockade in classical Hodgkin lymphoma. Using immunoSEQ multiplex PCR, the repertoire was profiled, and TCRdb retains in-frame clones only, with some absent. The sample shows more than 90,000 clones, around 88% of them seen only once. Sequencing used peripheral blood mononuclear cells (PBMCs), obtained before the second cycle of nivolumab. The receptors were sampled from a human donor with classical Hodgkin lymphoma. Both conserved end residues are part of each CDR3. A D gene is named only where the DNA matches it firmly. Size tells how often a clone was seen (once, few, many) or the class of an expanded clone, and some rows leave it out.

d_call	clone_size	v_call	j_call	cdr3_nt	cdr3_aa
TRBD1	few	TRBV10-1	TRBJ2-7	TGCGCCAGCAGTGATTACGGACAGGGTATGCACGAGCAGTACTTC	CASSDYGQGMHEQYF
.	.	TRBV9	TRBJ2-3	TGTGCCAGCAGCGTAGCTATTACAGATACGCAGTATTTT	CASSVAITDTQYF
.	few	TRBV4-2	TRBJ1-5	TGTGCCAGCAGCCAAGATATTCGTCAGCCCCAGCATTTT	CASSQDIRQPQHF
.	.	TRBV6-5	TRBJ1-1	TGTGCCAGCAGTACCCAAGTGAACACTGAAGCTTTCTTT	CASSTQVNTEAFF
.	.	TRBV7-3	TRBJ2-6	TGTGCCAGCAGACAGGGAGGGAGCTCTGGGGCCAACGTCCTGACTTTC	CASRQGGSSGANVLTF
.	once	TRBV28	TRBJ2-1	TGTGCCAGCAGTTTGGGGGGATCCGGCAATGAGCAGTTCTTC	CASSLGGSGNEQFF
.	.	TRBV28	TRBJ1-6	TGTGCCAGCAGTTTATTTCCACCGGACAGTTATGATTCACCCCTCCACTTT	CASSLFPPDSYDSPLHF
TRBD2	.	TRBV28	TRBJ2-5	TGTGCCAGCAGGGAGACTAGCGGGGCTCAAGAGACCCAGTACTTC	CASRETSGAQETQYF
.	.	TRBV7-9	TRBJ1-1	TGTGCCAGCAGCTTAGGGAACAGGGTTGAAGCTTTCTTT	CASSLGNRVEAFF
.	few	TRBV5-1	TRBJ2-3	TGCGCCAGCAGCCTGGAGGGCGCTATGAATACGCAGTATTTT	CASSLEGAMNTQYF
.	few	TRBV18	TRBJ2-7	TGTGCCAGCTCACCCAGGGGAGACTACGAGCAGTACTTC	CASSPRGDYEQYF
.	.	TRBV5-1	TRBJ2-5	TGCGCCAGCAGCTTGGCCATAACGAGGGAGACCCAGTACTTC	CASSLAITRETQYF
.	.	TRBV6-6	TRBJ2-3	TGTGCCAGCAGGGACTCCGGAAGCACAGATACGCAGTATTTT	CASRDSGSTDTQYF
.	.	TRBV27	TRBJ1-1	TGTGCCAGCAGTCCTCTCCGGGCTCGGGAGAACACTGAAGCTTTCTTT	CASSPLRARENTEAFF
.	.	TRBV5-6	TRBJ1-3	TGTGCCAGCAGCTTGGCCGGAGGAAACACCATATATTTT	CASSLAGGNTIYF
.	.	TRBV7-2	TRBJ1-1	TGTGCCAGCAGCTTAGAAGGACAGTTGAACACTGAAGCTTTCTTT	CASSLEGQLNTEAFF
.	.	TRBV10-1	TRBJ2-5	TGCGCCAGCAGTGAGGACCCGTGGCTGGTGAAAGAGACCCAGTACTTC	CASSEDPWLVKETQYF
.	once	TRBV13	TRBJ1-6	TGTGCCAGCAGCCCTCCAGGGAAAATGGATAATTCACCCCTCCACTTT	CASSPPGKMDNSPLHF
.	.	TRBV13	TRBJ2-7	TGTGCCAGCAGCTTCAACACACGGACTTCCGTCCTCTACGAGCAGTACTTC	CASSFNTRTSVLYEQYF